The clone carrying this T cell receptor beta chain was recorded a few times. Its specificity is not known. This record comes from a study of blood T cells in healthy people across ages. Findings and limits, study-wide: More naive CD4+ cells and higher diversity marked long-lived donors relative to aged donors.

V was clipped by 4 bases and J by 7 bases, with 14 bases between them. This CDR3 has 12 residues. The germline gives CDR1 DFQATT, CDR2 SNEGSKA (reference sequence). PCR was performed a second time for about 7 to 11 cycles using a sample-barcoded 5' primer and a J-beta primer mix. Each cDNA molecule, via a template-switch adaptor with 12 random nucleotides, was tagged. MiXCR was run by TCRdb on the 5' RACE reads, yielding one entry per CDR3 protein. The profile covers around 1.1 million distinct CDR3 sequences, with 35% to 45% appearing a single time and under 15% taken by the ten largest. Each sample provided at least 6 micrograms of extracted total RNA.

The sequencing sample was made of blood. This chain uses TRBV20-1 with TRBJ2-7; D perhaps matches TRBD1 (6 bases). This sequence originates from a man aged 18-30 years in good health. The CDR3 DNA reads as TGCAGTGCTAAAGACAGGAGCCGAGAGCAGTACTTC. Protein sequence: CSAKDRSREQYF.